The 30 T cell receptor beta chains presented below share a single source sample, sequenced in a study of beta chain features in type 1 diabetes. Study-wide findings and caveats: Moderate yet significant TCRB CDR3 shortening was seen in Type 1 diabetes patients in all four CD4+ subsets.

The study reverse transcribed the entire isolated RNA, so it sequenced expressed TCRB transcripts. TCRdb's copy holds only in-frame clones and misses some; the assay was immunoSEQ multiplex PCR. The sample comprises roughly 340,000 clones, around 13% of which are singletons, and around 0.0099% rests with the top ten. Their cognate antigens are unknown. The sample was naive CD4+ T cells from blood. The receptor source for this set is a woman aged 18 to 35 with type 1 diabetes.

The rearrangement links TRBV6-5 to TRBJ2-6, with 8 bases identical to TRBD1. CDR3 length: 15 residues. Trimming removed 4 bases from V and 1 base from J; junction bases left unmatched: 0. Looked up from germline, CDR1 is MNHEY and CDR2 is SVGAGI. CDR3 residues: CASSWTGSGANVLTF. In nucleotides, the CDR3 is TGTGCCAGCAGTTGGACAGGGTCTGGGGCCAACGTCCTGACTTTC.

This clone has a handful of counts. This rearrangement joins TRBV4-3 to TRBJ2-7; weak D call: TRBD1 (6 bases). The CDR3 runs to 15 residues. Germline V gives CDR1 LGHNA, CDR2 YSLEER. The V end was cut by 4 bases, the J end by 3 bases, with 16 bases between. The CDR3 sequence is CASSRGQNGVYEQYF. CDR3 DNA sequence: TGCGCCAGCAGCCGAGGACAGAACGGGGTCTACGAGCAGTACTTC.

This clone was seen a few times. The V gene is TRBV29-1, the J gene TRBJ2-3; a possible D gene is TRBD2 (5 bases). CDR3 length: 13 residues. From germline, CDR1 is SQVTM and CDR2 ANQGSEA. The V and J ends lost 2 bases and 2 bases respectively, with 8 bases between them. The CDR3 is CSVEQRFTDTQYF. Written as DNA, the CDR3 is TGCAGCGTTGAACAGCGGTTCACAGATACGCAGTATTTT.

The chain couples TRBV9 to TRBJ1-1, with D maybe TRBD1 (5 bases). The CDR3 runs 13 residues. The germline V gene encodes CDR1 SGDLS and CDR2 YYNGEE. V was pared by 2 bases and J by 5 bases, with 10 bases between. The CDR3 loop is CASSVMGGTEAFF. The DNA for the CDR3 is TGTGCCAGCAGCGTGATGGGGGGGACTGAAGCTTTCTTT.

The V and J genes are TRBV2 and TRBJ1-1; no clear D gene. The length of the CDR3 is 8 residues. Germline V CDR1 and CDR2: SNHLY, FYNNEI. The V end was cut by 7 bases, the J end by 11 bases, with 5 bases between. This CDR3 reads CASTIAFF. The CDR3 region has the DNA TGTGCCAGCACCATCGCTTTCTTT.

This clone has more than one count but fewer than ten. This rearrangement joins TRBV18 to TRBJ2-5; 7 bases are a match to TRBD1. Losses at the gene ends were 4 bases for V and 5 bases for J; bases not matched to a gene: 10. Germline CDR1 reads KGHSH; CDR2 reads LQKENI. The CDR3 has 15 amino acids. The CDR3 is CASSQTGPPRETQYF. In DNA form, the CDR3 reads TGTGCCAGCTCACAGACAGGGCCCCCGAGGGAGACCCAGTACTTC.

This clone appeared a few times. J is TRBJ2-1 and V is TRBV4-3, with 7 bases fitting TRBD1. This CDR3 spans 13 amino acids. Germline CDR1 reads LGHNA; CDR2 reads YSLEER. V lost 5 bases, J lost 6 bases, and 4 bases stayed unmatched. In nucleotides, the CDR3 is TGCGCCAGCAGCTCCGCAGGGGGCAATGAGCAGTTCTTC. Its translation: CASSSAGGNEQFF.

This clone has more than one count but fewer than ten. The gene calls are TRBV4-3 and TRBJ2-7, with TRBD2 matching over 10 bases. The CDR3 loop spans 15 amino acids. V shed 4 bases and J 3 bases; nucleotides not matched to a gene: 6. CDR1 is LGHNA and CDR2 is YSLEER in the germline V gene. For the CDR3, the DNA is TGCGCCAGCAGCCGCCTAGCGGGGGAGATCTACGAGCAGTACTTC. This translates into CASSRLAGEIYEQYF.

The CDR3 bases are TGTGCCAGCAGCTTCCGGGACATCAATACGCAGGGCTACACCTTC. This encodes CASSFRDINTQGYTF. The V call is TRBV7-2, the J call TRBJ1-2; D is perhaps TRBD1 (6 bases). Germline V gives CDR1 SGHTA, CDR2 FQGNSA. V was trimmed by 3 bases and J by 8 bases, leaving 19 bases between them. This CDR3 region has 15 residues.

This clone was seen more than once but under ten times. This chain connects TRBV7-2 to TRBJ2-7; 10 nucleotides match TRBD2. Germline V CDR1 and CDR2: SGHTA, FQGNSA. Losses at the gene ends were 8 bases for V and 2 bases for J; bases not matched to a gene: 6. The CDR3 spans 14 residues. CDR3 region: CASGLAGVTYEQYF. CDR3 nucleotide sequence: TGTGCCAGCGGTCTAGCGGGGGTAACCTACGAGCAGTACTTC.

This clone was seen only a few times. The chain is built from TRBV7-2 and TRBJ2-1, with TRBD2 identical over 8 bases. The CDR3 spans 15 residues. From germline, CDR1 is SGHTA and CDR2 FQGNSA. V lost 1 base, J lost 4 bases, and 3 bases stayed unmatched. In DNA form, the CDR3 reads TGTGCCAGCAGCTTAGTCGGGGGGGAGTACAATGAGCAGTTCTTC. Translated, it gives CASSLVGGEYNEQFF. The full variable domain, completed using reference TRBV7-2 and TRBJ2-1, is GAGVSQSPSNKVTEKGKDVELRCDPISGHTALYWYRQSLGQGLEFLIYFQGNSAPDKSGLPSDRFSAERTGGSVSTLTIQRTQQEDSAVYLCASSLVGGEYNEQFFGPGTRLTVL.

This clone has only one observation. The gene calls are TRBV5-1 and TRBJ2-3, with 8 bases identical to TRBD1. The germline V gene encodes CDR1 SGHRS and CDR2 YFSETQ. The J segment lost 0 bases and the V segment lost 7 bases, leaving 13 bases of the junction unmatched. This CDR3 has 17 residues. For the CDR3, the DNA is TGCGCCAGCTGCCGGACAGGGACAATTCCTAGCACAGATACGCAGTATTTT. Encoded protein: CASCRTGTIPSTDTQYF.

V and J are TRBV5-8 and TRBJ2-7; D remains unclear. This CDR3 is 11 amino acids long. V was cut by 3 bases and J by 1 base, with 2 bases left in between. The germline V gene encodes CDR1 SGHTS and CDR2 YDEGEE. This CDR3 is CASSSSYEQYF. The CDR3, as DNA: TGTGCCAGCAGCTCATCCTACGAGCAGTACTTC.

This clone was detected a few times. The chain carries TRBV7-9 and TRBJ2-7, with D maybe TRBD2 (5 bases). This CDR3 has 13 residues. Trimming removed 4 bases from V and 5 bases from J, with 12 bases in between. CDR1 and CDR2 from the germline V gene are SEHNR and FQNEAQ (reference sequence). In nucleotides, the CDR3 is TGTGCCAGCAGCTCAAGGACTTTGGACGAGCAGTACTTC. Translation: CASSSRTLDEQYF.

J is TRBJ2-7 and V is TRBV28; TRBD1 might be the D (6 bases). The CDR3 runs 16 residues. Trimming took 5 bases from V and 0 from J, leaving 17 bases between them. Looked up from germline, CDR1 is MDHEN and CDR2 is SYDVKM. The CDR3: CASSPSGAGSSYEQYF. The DNA for the CDR3 is TGTGCCAGCAGTCCGTCAGGGGCTGGGTCCTCCTACGAGCAGTACTTC.

Only a few counts were recorded for this clone. The sample contains more than one DNA sequence encoding this CDR3. The rearrangement joins TRBV7-9 to TRBJ2-1, with D tentatively TRBD2 (5 bases). CDR1 and CDR2 (germline): SEHNR, FQNEAQ (reference sequence). Trimming left V 0 bases short and J 0 bases short, with 6 bases between. The CDR3 contains 15 residues. Written as DNA, the CDR3 is TGTGCCAGCAGCTTAGCGGGGAGCTCCTACAATGAGCAGTTCTTC. Its translation is CASSLAGSSYNEQFF.

The chain carries TRBV30 and TRBJ2-3; D not resolved. CDR3 size: 13 residues. V was shortened by 2 bases and J by 1 base, with 7 bases between the two germline ends. Germline-derived CDR1 and CDR2 are GTSNPN and SVGIG (reference sequence). The CDR3 coding sequence is TGTGCCTGGAGTAAGTCAGGCACAGATACGCAGTATTTT. As protein: CAWSKSGTDTQYF.

The chain links TRBV18 to TRBJ1-2; 9 bases agree with TRBD1. Germline loops: CDR1 KGHSH, CDR2 LQKENI. Trimming took 3 bases from V and 5 from J; bases not matched to a gene: 4. The CDR3 consists of 14 residues. This chain's CDR3 is CASSPGDRAYGYTF. CDR3 nucleotides: TGTGCCAGCTCACCCGGGGACAGGGCATATGGCTACACCTTC. Looking up the rest from reference TRBV18 and TRBJ1-2 gives the full variable domain: NAGVMQNPRHLVRRRGQEARLRCSPMKGHSHVYWYRQLPEEGLKFMVYLQKENIIDESGMPKERFSAEFPKEGPSILRIQQVVRGDSAAYFCASSPGDRAYGYTFGSGTRLTVV.

The chain is built from TRBV27 and TRBJ1-2; 10 bases align to TRBD1. From germline, CDR1 is MNHEY and CDR2 SMNVEV (reference sequence). CDR3 length: 13 residues. V lost 5 bases, J lost 4 bases, and 1 base stayed unmatched. For the CDR3, the DNA is TGTGCCAGCAGTCGGGACAGGGGCTATGGCTACACCTTC. This translates into CASSRDRGYGYTF.

The V call is TRBV9, the J call TRBJ2-1; 11 bases line up with TRBD2. Losses at the gene ends were 0 bases for V and 9 bases for J; bases not matched to a gene: 17. CDR3 length: 19 amino acids. The V gene's germline CDR1 is SGDLS and CDR2 YYNGEE. CDR3: CASSVGLAGGPGGYVEQFF. The CDR3 DNA is TGTGCCAGCAGCGTAGGCCTAGCGGGAGGCCCGGGGGGGTATGTTGAGCAGTTCTTC.

The V gene is TRBV11-2, the J gene TRBJ2-1, with D perhaps matching TRBD2 (7 bases). The CDR3 sequence is 12 residues long. Germline V CDR1 and CDR2: SGHAT, FQNNGV. V lost 3 bases, J lost 16 bases, and 16 bases lay in between. CDR3 nucleotide sequence: TGTGCCAGCAGCTTTGCGGGGGCCCGGTGCTTCTTC. It specifies CASSFAGARCFF.

The chain has TRBV11-2 and TRBJ2-3, with 8 bases aligning to TRBD2. Looked up from germline, CDR1 is SGHAT and CDR2 is FQNNGV. CDR3 size: 14 residues. After removal of 2 bases from V and 9 bases from J, the junction contained 7 bases not matched to a gene. The CDR3 region is CASSLLFSGATQYF. CDR3 sequence (DNA): TGTGCCAGCAGCTTACTATTTAGCGGGGCCACGCAGTATTTT.

In this sample, this clone turned up a few times. This rearrangement joins TRBV7-2 to TRBJ1-6; a weak D match, TRBD1 (5 bases). Germline values: CDR1 SGHTA, CDR2 FQGNSA. The CDR3 has 16 residues. With 5 bases removed from V and 8 bases from J, the gap between germline ends came to 19 bases. The CDR3 is CASSGRGGRGDSPLHF. In DNA form, the CDR3 reads TGTGCCAGCAGCGGCCGGGGGGGACGGGGGGATTCACCCCTCCACTTT.

The chain employs TRBV11-2 and TRBJ2-6; D remains ambiguous. Per germline, CDR1 SGHAT and CDR2 FQNNGV. This CDR3 has 15 amino acids. The V gene lost 7 bases and the J gene lost 4 bases, with 14 bases spanning the gap. The CDR3 region has the DNA TGTGCCAGCATCCCGCTTGGAGCCGGGGCCAACGTCCTGACTTTC. It yields the protein CASIPLGAGANVLTF.

This clone turned up a few times. The gene calls are TRBV9 and TRBJ2-1; D might be TRBD2 (5 bases). The length of the CDR3 is 10 residues. V gave up 9 bases and J gave up 4 bases, with 5 bases separating them. Germline loops: CDR1 SGDLS, CDR2 YYNGEE. The CDR3 bases are TGTGCCACGGGGTACAATGAGCAGTTCTTC. Translated: CATGYNEQFF. Looking up the rest from reference TRBV9 and TRBJ2-1 gives the full variable domain: DSGVTQTPKHLITATGQRVTLRCSPRSGDLSVYWYQQSLDQGLQFLIQYYNGEERAKGNILERFSAQQFPDLHSELNLSSLELGDSALYFCATGYNEQFFGPGTRLTVL.

The rearrangement uses TRBV11-2 and TRBJ1-1; weak D call: TRBD1 (5 bases). Per the germline V gene, CDR1 is SGHAT and CDR2 is FQNNGV. Trimming cost V 5 bases and J 1 base, with 11 bases left between them. This CDR3 has 14 residues. CDR3 DNA sequence: TGTGCCAGCAGCCTAGGGGAGGGGAACACTGAAGCTTTCTTT. It encodes CASSLGEGNTEAFF.

The chain carries TRBV6-6 and TRBJ2-7; 9 nucleotides agree with TRBD1. Germline-derived CDR1 and CDR2 are MNHNY and SVGAGI (reference sequence). The CDR3 covers 15 residues. V shed 3 bases, J shed 4 bases, and the junction held 7 bases outside the gene matches. CDR3 coding DNA: TGTGCCAGCAGTTATACGGACAGGGGTTGGTACGAGCAGTACTTC. As protein: CASSYTDRGWYEQYF.

V usage is TRBV18 and J usage is TRBJ2-3; 7 bases map to TRBD1. V lost 2 bases to trimming and J lost 3 bases; unmatched junction nucleotides: 8. Germline CDR1 reads KGHSH; CDR2 reads LQKENI. This CDR3 is built from 16 residues. In nucleotides, the CDR3 is TGTGCCAGCTCACCATCCGGGACAGCAAGAACAGATACGCAGTATTTT. Translated, it gives CASSPSGTARTDTQYF.

V is TRBV30 and J is TRBJ2-5; 8 nucleotides agree with TRBD1. Germline V gene data show CDR1 as GTSNPN and CDR2 as SVGIG (reference sequence). This CDR3 spans 12 amino acids. The J segment lost 6 bases and the V segment lost 3 bases, leaving 3 bases of the junction unmatched. The CDR3 loop is CAWRQGGKTQYF. Here the CDR3 DNA reads TGTGCCTGGAGACAGGGGGGAAAGACCCAGTACTTC.

The V and J genes are TRBV5-1 and TRBJ2-7; 9 bases line up with TRBD2. Germline V gene sequence: CDR1 SGHRS, CDR2 YFSETQ. The CDR3 runs 15 residues. Trimming took 4 bases from V and 4 from J; bases not matched to a gene: 9. This chain's CDR3 is CASSRYSGGVYEQYF. The DNA for the CDR3 is TGCGCCAGCAGCCGTTATAGCGGGGGAGTATACGAGCAGTACTTC.